This T cell receptor (beta chain) was recovered during a study of blood T cell repertoires in COVID-19. The CDR3 totals 14 residues. V lost 5 bases to trimming and J lost 5 bases, with 12 bases between them. The germline gives CDR1 SGHVS, CDR2 FQNEAQ. Assay used: immunoSEQ multiplex PCR; TCRdb lists only in-frame clones, some missing. The sample lists under 250,000 clones; about 94% were seen once. The TCR originated in a man in his 60s with COVID-19, enrolled during active disease. The sample comprised peripheral blood. The chain carries TRBV7-8 and TRBJ1-4; tentative D call: TRBD1 (6 bases). The CDR3 nucleotides read TGTGCCAGCAGCGAAGGGACAAGGAATGAAAAACTGTTTTTT. This translates into CASSEGTRNEKLFF.